The T cell receptor beta chain under discussion was sequenced for a study of blood T cell repertoires in COVID-19. Individuals drawn from about 26 US areas were roughly 18 to 95 years old. The assay was immunoSEQ multiplex PCR, and TCRdb's table has in-frame clones only and misses some. Of roughly 500,000 clones in the sample, about 85% were seen once. The CDR3 has 15 residues. Between the trimmed V and J ends, which lost 2 bases and 3 bases, there was a span of 11 bases. Germline lookup yields CDR1 MGHDK and CDR2 SYGVNS. This chain connects TRBV25-1 to TRBJ1-3; D might be TRBD1 (6 bases). This TCR came from a woman in her sixties who had recovered from COVID-19. Material: PBMCs or T cells enriched from blood (not recorded which). CDR3 nucleotide sequence: TGTGCCAGCAGTGAACACAGGGTCGGTGGAAACACCATATATTTT. It specifies CASSEHRVGGNTIYF. The full variable domain, in which reference TRBV25-1 and TRBJ1-3 provide the parts outside the CDR3, is EADIYQTPRYLVIGTGKKITLECSQTMGHDKMYWYQQDPGMELHLIHYSYGVNSTEKGDLSSESTVSRIRTEHFPLTLESARPSHTSQYLCASSEHRVGGNTIYFGEGSWLTVV.